The 25 T cell receptor beta chains below all came from one sample that was sequenced in a study of blood T cell repertoires in COVID-19. The protocol was immunoSEQ multiplex PCR, while the TCRdb copy is restricted to in-frame clones and leaves out a portion. The data show some 100,000 clones, with approximately 87% seen just once and 7.9% held by the top ten. The source material was peripheral blood. The origin of the receptors is a man aged 65 to 79 who had recovered from COVID-19.

The chain links TRBV7-9 to TRBJ2-5; D uncertain. The V gene lost 3 bases and the J gene lost 2 bases, with 4 bases spanning the gap. This CDR3 contains 12 residues. Germline V gene sequence: CDR1 SEHNR, CDR2 FQNEAQ (reference sequence). CDR3 sequence: CASSLTQETQYF. The CDR3 region has the DNA TGTGCCAGCAGCTTGACTCAAGAGACCCAGTACTTC. The whole variable domain, filled in from reference TRBV7-9 and TRBJ2-5, reads DTGVSQNPRHKITKRGQNVTFRCDPISEHNRLYWYRQTLGQGPEFLTYFQNEAQLEKSRLLSDRFSAERPKGSFSTLEIQRTEQGDSAMYLCASSLTQETQYFGPGTRLLVL.

The gene calls are TRBV5-1 and TRBJ2-5; TRBD2 might be the D (5 bases). Trimming removed 0 bases from V and 4 bases from J, with 10 bases in between. Germline assignment: CDR1 SGHRS and CDR2 YFSETQ. CDR3 length: 14 residues. CDR3: CASSLVGVRETQYF. The DNA for the CDR3 is TGCGCCAGCAGCTTGGTCGGGGTGAGAGAGACCCAGTACTTC.

The chain couples TRBV12-3 or TRBV12-4 to TRBJ2-3, with D hard to call. Deletions cut 6 bases from V and 0 bases from J, with 7 bases between. There are 13 residues in the CDR3. CDR3 in DNA: TGTGCCAGCAGGAGATCTAGCACAGATACGCAGTATTTT. This translates into CASRRSSTDTQYF.

This chain's CDR3 is CASSLRGPGELFF. CDR3 sequence (DNA): TGCGCCAGCAGCTTAAGGGGGCCCGGGGAGCTGTTTTTT. The gene calls are TRBV5-1 and TRBJ2-2; 7 bases map to TRBD1. The J segment lost 6 bases and the V segment lost 2 bases, leaving 1 base of the junction unmatched. The CDR3 length is 13 residues. Germline V CDR1 and CDR2: SGHRS, YFSETQ.

This chain joins TRBV3-1 (or the pseudogene TRBV3-2) and TRBJ2-3; 14 bases align to TRBD2. The CDR3 loop spans 18 amino acids. Germline CDR1 and CDR2: LGHDT and YNNKEL (reference sequence). The J segment lost 5 bases and the V segment lost 2 bases, leaving 9 bases of the junction unmatched. The CDR3 sequence: CASSQPFPGLAGVDTQYF. In DNA form, the CDR3 reads TGTGCCAGCAGCCAACCTTTCCCGGGACTAGCGGGAGTAGATACGCAGTATTTT.

The rearrangement links TRBV3-1 (or the pseudogene TRBV3-2) to TRBJ2-2, with D maybe TRBD2 (5 bases). V was clipped by 7 bases and J by 2 bases, with 17 bases between them. Germline V gene data show CDR1 as LGHDT and CDR2 as YNNKEL (reference sequence). This CDR3 contains 16 residues. CDR3 sequence reads: CASTPWEKQNTGELFF. The CDR3 region has the DNA TGTGCCAGCACCCCCTGGGAGAAACAAAACACCGGGGAGCTGTTTTTT.

The chain combines TRBV7-8 with TRBJ2-3, with D perhaps matching TRBD2 (6 bases). Deletions cut 7 bases from V and 0 bases from J, with 14 bases between. CDR3 length equals 15 residues. Germline loops: CDR1 SGHVS, CDR2 FQNEAQ. Here the CDR3 DNA reads TGTGCCAGCACCGGAGGGACCGTGAGCACAGATACGCAGTATTTT. Translation gives CASTGGTVSTDTQYF. The full variable domain, rest sourced from reference TRBV7-8 and TRBJ2-3, is GAGVSQSPRYKVAKRGQDVALRCDPISGHVSLFWYQQALGQGPEFLTYFQNEAQLDKSGLPSDRFFAERPEGSVSTLKIQRTQQEDSAVYLCASTGGTVSTDTQYFGPGTRLTVL.

CDR3 residues: CASSPGRGPYNEQFF. The CDR3 DNA reads TGTGCCAGCAGCCCAGGCAGGGGGCCCTACAATGAGCAGTTCTTC. This chain joins TRBV11-3 and TRBJ2-1, with 8 bases aligning to TRBD1. The trim removed 5 bases at V and 2 bases at J, leaving 5 bases unmatched. Germline CDR1 and CDR2: SGHNT and YENEEA. The CDR3 sequence is 15 residues long.

The chain joins TRBV21-1 to TRBJ2-5; TRBD1, the D gene given by the table, was not confirmed from the DNA. TRBV21-1 is flagged as a pseudogene. This CDR3 is 16 amino acids long. The chain's CDR3 is CASSKLVRGWVETQYF. In nucleotides, the CDR3 is TGTGCCAGCAGCAAATTAGTCAGGGGTTGGGTGGAGACCCAGTACTTC.

The chain couples TRBV28 to TRBJ1-2; D is possibly TRBD1 (5 bases). The ends were cut back, 8 bases at V and 0 bases at J, with 7 bases in the middle. The germline CDR1 and CDR2 sequences are MDHEN and SYDVKM. The CDR3 is 12 amino acids. This CDR3 is CASQTANYGYTF. CDR3 sequence (DNA): TGTGCCAGCCAGACAGCTAACTATGGCTACACCTTC.

The chain recombines TRBV4-1 with TRBJ2-7; 9 positions match TRBD1. The CDR3 totals 17 residues. Germline V gives CDR1 MGHRA, CDR2 YSYEKL. With V trimmed by 3 bases and J by 3 bases, 12 bases remained unmatched. Here the CDR3 DNA reads TGCGCCAGCAGCCACAACTATGGACAGGGGCCTTTCTACGAGCAGTACTTC. It is translated as CASSHNYGQGPFYEQYF.

This clone was observed a single time. The J gene is TRBJ2-3, the V gene TRBV2; TRBD2 is a possible D gene (5 bases). CDR1 and CDR2 (germline): SNHLY, FYNNEI. The CDR3 length is 13 residues. V was clipped by 7 bases and J by 4 bases, with 12 bases between them. Here the CDR3 DNA reads TGTGCCAGCAAGGTGGCGGGTGCAGATACGCAGTATTTT. Translated: CASKVAGADTQYF.

This rearrangement joins TRBV29-1 to TRBJ2-2; D may be TRBD1 (5 bases). Germline-derived CDR1 and CDR2 are SQVTM and ANQGSEA. V was shortened by 1 base and J by 6 bases, with 12 bases between the two germline ends. The CDR3 has 14 amino acids. The CDR3 region has the DNA TGCAGCGTTGAAGTGTTAGGGGTTCCCGGGGAGCTGTTTTTT. This encodes CSVEVLGVPGELFF.

This clone was detected many times. V usage is TRBV3-1 (or the pseudogene TRBV3-2) and J usage is TRBJ2-7, with 8 bases matching TRBD1. The CDR3 loop spans 14 amino acids. Germline values: CDR1 LGHDT, CDR2 YNNKEL (reference sequence). Germline trimming cut 4 bases from V and 5 bases from J; bases unmatched to any gene: 7. The CDR3 region is CASSLWDRINEQYF. The DNA for the CDR3 is TGTGCCAGCAGCCTTTGGGACAGGATCAACGAGCAGTACTTC.

The chain joins TRBV29-1 to TRBJ2-1; 7 bases map to TRBD2. With V trimmed by 7 bases and J by 0 bases, 9 bases remained unmatched. Germline V gene sequence: CDR1 SQVTM, CDR2 ANQGSEA. This CDR3 has 15 residues. The CDR3 reads CSARTRKSSYNEQFF. As DNA, the CDR3 is TGCAGCGCCCGGACTAGGAAGAGCTCCTACAATGAGCAGTTCTTC.

The V call is TRBV4-2, the J call TRBJ1-6; D not certain. V lost 0 bases and J lost 8, with 11 bases in between. Germline loops: CDR1 LGHNA, CDR2 YNFKEQ. The CDR3 is made up of 15 amino acids. CDR3 DNA sequence: TGTGCCAGCAGCCAAGAAGGTCGGGGAGATTCACCCCTCCACTTT. Amino acid sequence: CASSQEGRGDSPLHF.

This clone has only one observation. The rearrangement joins TRBV28 to TRBJ2-1; 10 bases fit TRBD1. The CDR3 has 15 amino acids. The J segment lost 10 bases and the V segment lost 6 bases, leaving 12 bases of the junction unmatched. CDR1 and CDR2 (germline): MDHEN, SYDVKM. The CDR3 region has the DNA TGTGCCAGCAGCCCCCTCAGGGACAGGGGAGGAGAGCAGTTCTTC. Translating gives CASSPLRDRGGEQFF.

V and J are TRBV3-1 (or the pseudogene TRBV3-2) and TRBJ2-1; 7 nucleotides match TRBD2. J was trimmed by 6 bases and V by 0 bases; bases with no gene match: 5. Germline CDR1 LGHDT, CDR2 YNNKEL (reference sequence). The CDR3 runs to 15 residues. The CDR3 sequence is CASSQDLTSPNEQFF. As DNA, the CDR3 is TGTGCCAGCAGCCAAGATTTGACTAGCCCCAATGAGCAGTTCTTC.

The CDR3 sequence: CASSQVPGFGNTIYF. CDR3 bases: TGCGCCAGCAGCCAAGTCCCCGGGTTCGGAAACACCATATATTTT. The V gene is TRBV4-1, the J gene TRBJ1-3; D uncertain. Germline CDR1 and CDR2: MGHRA and YSYEKL. The CDR3 has 15 residues. The germline V and J ends were trimmed by 1 base and 4 bases, with 11 bases remaining between them.

The chain joins TRBV5-1 to TRBJ2-2; perhaps TRBD2 as D (6 bases). CDR1 and CDR2 (germline): SGHRS, YFSETQ. V lost 4 bases and J 2 bases, leaving 12 bases between the germline ends. The length of the CDR3 is 15 residues. This CDR3 reads CASSPGLPNTGELFF. The CDR3 DNA follows: TGCGCCAGCAGCCCGGGACTCCCTAACACCGGGGAGCTGTTTTTT.

The chain uses TRBV6-2 or TRBV6-3 and TRBJ1-1; no firm D call. There are 14 residues in the CDR3. Trimming removed 5 bases at V and 3 bases at J, with 13 bases between. Germline CDR1 and CDR2: MNHEY and SVGEGT. The CDR3 loop is CASSHPGGDTEAFF. The CDR3 DNA is TGTGCCAGCAGTCACCCCGGCGGGGACACTGAAGCTTTCTTT.

V usage is TRBV10-3 and J usage is TRBJ1-3; possibly TRBD1 for D (5 bases). The germline CDR1 and CDR2 sequences are ENHRY and SYGVKD. The length of the CDR3 is 14 residues. Between the trimmed V and J ends, which lost 7 bases and 1 base, there was a span of 11 bases. CDR3 nucleotide sequence: TGTGCCATCAAGCAGGGTTCTTCTGGAAACACCATATATTTT. Its translation: CAIKQGSSGNTIYF.

This clone was seen only once. This sample includes further DNA sequences coding for the same CDR3. The chain combines TRBV4-1 with TRBJ2-3, with a weak D call TRBD2 (5 bases). The V gene lost 0 bases and the J gene lost 2 bases, with 9 bases spanning the gap. Germline V gene lookup returns CDR1 MGHRA and CDR2 YSYEKL. The CDR3 sequence is 15 residues long. CDR3 residues: CASSQDPSSTDTQYF. DNA of the CDR3: TGCGCCAGCAGCCAAGATCCTAGCTCCACAGATACGCAGTATTTT.

J is TRBJ1-5 and V is TRBV19; tentative D call: TRBD1 (6 bases). The V and J ends lost 7 bases and 2 bases respectively, with 9 bases between them. The CDR3 spans 13 residues. Germline CDR1 is LNHDA and CDR2 is SQIVND (reference sequence). This chain's CDR3 is CASTPGGNQPQHF. CDR3 DNA sequence: TGTGCCAGTACGCCAGGGGGCAATCAGCCCCAGCATTTT. The full variable domain, with the rest looked up from reference TRBV19 and TRBJ1-5, is DGGITQSPKYLFRKEGQNVTLSCEQNLNHDAMYWYRQDPGQGLRLIYYSQIVNDFQKGDIAEGYSVSREKKESFPLTVTSAQKNPTAFYLCASTPGGNQPQHFGDGTRLSIL.

V usage is TRBV27 and J usage is TRBJ2-7; D perhaps matches TRBD1 (6 bases). The germline CDR1 and CDR2 sequences are MNHEY and SMNVEV (reference sequence). The CDR3 has 13 residues. Trimming took 5 bases from V and 4 from J, leaving 12 bases between them. The CDR3 protein is CASSPRQDYEQYF. CDR3 DNA: TGTGCCAGCAGTCCTCGACAGGATTACGAGCAGTACTTC.